A selection of T cell receptor beta chains follows, all from one sample in a study of cytomegalovirus exposure and HLA in healthy donors. The method was immunoSEQ multiplex PCR; TCRdb's version includes in-frame clones alone and lacks a portion of them. The table has about 130,000 clones, about 80% seen once. The sequencing input was PBMCs. These receptors were taken from a man younger than 40 in good health and CMV-seronegative. Both conserved end residues are part of each CDR3. D genes are given only for firm matches. Size is omitted from some rows. Given values are once, few, many or a class for expanded clones.

J gene	clone size	V gene	D gene	CDR3 DNA	CDR3 protein
TRBJ2-3	-	TRBV7-2	TRBD2	TGTGCCAGCAGTTCGATAGCGGGAGGGGGGACAGATACGCAGTATTTT	CASSSIAGGGTDTQYF
TRBJ2-2	-	TRBV7-2	-	TGTGCCAGCAGCTTAAAGCGGATTCAGGGGGAGCTGTTTTTT	CASSLKRIQGELFF
TRBJ2-5	-	TRBV5-1	TRBD2	TGCGCCTCGCTCCGGGGGCTAGCGGGAGATTTTCCCGAGACCCAGTACTTC	CASLRGLAGDFPETQYF
TRBJ2-1	-	TRBV7-9	-	TGTGCCAGCAGCTACCTACAGGGCAATGAGCAGTTCTTC	CASSYLQGNEQFF
TRBJ1-5	-	TRBV30	TRBD1	TGTGCCCGAAGGACAGGGAAGTTCGAGTCCAATCAGCCCCAGCATTTT	CARRTGKFESNQPQHF
TRBJ2-7	-	TRBV5-1	TRBD2	TGCGCCAGCAGCTTGTTTTTAAGGGCGGGGGTGAGCTCCTACGAGCAGTACTTC	CASSLFLRAGVSSYEQYF
TRBJ1-1	once	TRBV7-9	TRBD1	TGTGCCAGCAGCTTAGGACAGGGGACCACTGAAGCTTTCTTT	CASSLGQGTTEAFF
TRBJ2-7	-	TRBV12-5	TRBD1	TGTGCTAGTTCTCGGGACAGCCCCTACGAGCAGTACTTC	CASSRDSPYEQYF
TRBJ1-5	few	TRBV27	-	TGTGCCAGCAGTTCCCGAACTCCTACGAGACAGGATAGCAATCAGCCCCAGCATTTT	CASSSRTPTRQDSNQPQHF
TRBJ2-7	-	TRBV4-1	-	TGCGCCAGCAGCCAAGAGTCAGGGGCCTACGAGCAGTACTTC	CASSQESGAYEQYF
TRBJ2-7	-	TRBV19	TRBD1	TGTGCCAGTAGTATAGGACAGGGCTCCTACGAGCAGTACTTC	CASSIGQGSYEQYF
TRBJ1-1	-	TRBV6-1	TRBD1	TGTGCCAGCAGTGATGCTGGGACAGGGTACACTGAAGCTTTCTTT	CASSDAGTGYTEAFF
TRBJ1-1	once	TRBV7-3	-	TGTGCCAGCAGCGCTGTGGGGGGAAAGGATGAAGCTTTCTTT	CASSAVGGKDEAFF
TRBJ2-1	-	TRBV6-5	TRBD2	TGTGCCAGCAGTTCGAAGATAGCGGGACCGCGGTTCTTC	CASSSKIAGPRFF
TRBJ2-7	-	TRBV11-2	-	TGTGCCAGCAGCCCGTACCGACTCGCCACCTACGAGCAGTACTTC	CASSPYRLATYEQYF
TRBJ1-1	-	TRBV5-1	-	TGCGCCAGCAGCTTTTCAGGGAACACTGAAGCTTTCTTT	CASSFSGNTEAFF
TRBJ1-2	-	TRBV11-2	TRBD1	TGTGCCAGCAGCTCTATACAAAACCTCAGGGGGGGCTACACCTTC	CASSSIQNLRGGYTF
TRBJ2-3	-	TRBV11-1	TRBD2	TGTGCCAGCAGCGCCGTACTAGCGGGGGACACAGATACGCAGTATTTT	CASSAVLAGDTDTQYF
TRBJ1-2	few	TRBV19	TRBD1	TGTGCCAGTAGTACATGGACAGGGGGCGCCGGGTATGGCTACACCTTC	CASSTWTGGAGYGYTF
TRBJ2-7	-	TRBV6-5	-	TGTGCCAGCAGTTACTCAGCCAACGGGGTCTCCTACGAGCAGTACTTC	CASSYSANGVSYEQYF
TRBJ2-1	-	TRBV25-1	-	TGTGCCAGCAGTGACGAGACTACCTACAATGAGCAGTTCTTC	CASSDETTYNEQFF
TRBJ2-7	-	TRBV5-6	-	TGTGCCAGCAGCTTGGCTGGGGAGGACGAGCAGTACTTC	CASSLAGEDEQYF
TRBJ2-1	once	TRBV6-4	TRBD2	TGTGCCAGCAAGGCTCAAAGCGGGGTAGCGGGAGGGGAGCAGTTCTTC	CASKAQSGVAGGEQFF
TRBJ2-1	-	TRBV5-1	-	TGCGCCAGCAGCTTGGCCCCGAGCGGGCTAAGCTCCTACAATGAGCAGTTCTTC	CASSLAPSGLSSYNEQFF
TRBJ1-1	-	TRBV27	-	TGTGCCAGCAGTCCAGGGGCCGCGAACACTGAAGCTTTCTTT	CASSPGAANTEAFF
TRBJ2-2	-	TRBV5-1	-	TGCGCCAGCAGCAACCGGCTAGCGATGAACACCGGGGAGCTGTTTTTT	CASSNRLAMNTGELFF
TRBJ2-2	-	TRBV19	TRBD2	TGTGCCAGTGGGAGACTAGCGAGGCCCGGGGAGCTGTTTTTT	CASGRLARPGELFF
TRBJ2-1	-	TRBV29-1	-	TGCAGCGTTGAAGCTGTGAGAACAGCCTACAATGAGCAGTTCTTC	CSVEAVRTAYNEQFF
TRBJ1-1	few	TRBV19	-	TGTGCCAGTAGTATTGGGCGCCTTAACACTGAAGCTTTCTTT	CASSIGRLNTEAFF
TRBJ2-2	-	TRBV18	-	TGTGCCAGCTCACCCACTAGTATAGCCGCCGGGGAGCTGTTTTTT	CASSPTSIAAGELFF
TRBJ1-2	-	TRBV5-6	-	TGTGCCAGCAGAACAAGCGTAAGCTATGGCTACACCTTC	CASRTSVSYGYTF
TRBJ1-4	-	TRBV19	TRBD1	TGTGCCAGTAGTATTTGGACAGGGGGGAATGAAAAACTGTTTTTT	CASSIWTGGNEKLFF
TRBJ2-3	once	TRBV7-2	TRBD2	TGTGCCAGCAGCTCATTAGCGGGAGGGGGGGAGGATACGCAGTATTTT	CASSSLAGGGEDTQYF
TRBJ2-1	-	TRBV5-1	-	TGCGCCAGCAGCTTGATCGGGTCCCACAATGAGCAGTTCTTC	CASSLIGSHNEQFF
TRBJ2-7	-	TRBV28	TRBD2	TGTGCCAGCAGTTTATCTAGGCTAGCGGGAGCGCGACCCAGGCGGTCCGAGCAGTACTTC	CASSLSRLAGARPRRSEQYF
TRBJ1-3	-	TRBV6-1	-	TGTGCCACCTCGGTCCCGTCTGGAAACACCATATATTTT	CATSVPSGNTIYF
TRBJ2-1	-	TRBV30	-	TGTGCCTGGAGCAGGGGTTCCAGCTCCTACAATGAGCAGTTCTTC	CAWSRGSSSYNEQFF
TRBJ2-7	-	TRBV5-1	TRBD1	TGCGCCAGCAGCTTCCGGGACAGGGGACGGGGCGAGCAGTACTTC	CASSFRDRGRGEQYF
TRBJ1-1	many	TRBV29-1	-	TGCAGCGTCCGACAGTTATTTAACACTGAAGCTTTCTTT	CSVRQLFNTEAFF
TRBJ2-7	-	TRBV11-2	-	TGTGCCAGCAGCTTAGTTCGGGGTTACGAGCAGTACTTC	CASSLVRGYEQYF
TRBJ2-5	-	TRBV4-2	TRBD1	TGTGCCAGCAGCCACATTACGGACAGGCAAGAGACCCAGTACTTC	CASSHITDRQETQYF